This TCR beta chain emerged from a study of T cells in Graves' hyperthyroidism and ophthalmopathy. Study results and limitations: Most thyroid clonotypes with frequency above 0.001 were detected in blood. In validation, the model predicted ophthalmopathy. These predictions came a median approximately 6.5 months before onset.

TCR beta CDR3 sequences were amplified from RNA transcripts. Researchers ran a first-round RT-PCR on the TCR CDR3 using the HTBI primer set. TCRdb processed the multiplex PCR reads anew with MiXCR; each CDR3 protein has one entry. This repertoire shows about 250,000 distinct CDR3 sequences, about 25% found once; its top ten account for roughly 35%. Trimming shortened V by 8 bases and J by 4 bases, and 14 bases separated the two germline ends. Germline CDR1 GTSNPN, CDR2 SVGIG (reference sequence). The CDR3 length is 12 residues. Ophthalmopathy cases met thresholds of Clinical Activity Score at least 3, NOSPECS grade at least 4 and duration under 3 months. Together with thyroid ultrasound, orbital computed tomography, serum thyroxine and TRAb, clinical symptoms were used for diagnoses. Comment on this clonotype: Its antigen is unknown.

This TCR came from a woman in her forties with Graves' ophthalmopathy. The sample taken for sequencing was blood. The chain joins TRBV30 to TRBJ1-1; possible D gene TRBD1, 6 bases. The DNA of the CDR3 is TGTGCCGGGACACCCCCGGGCACTGAAGCTTTCTTT. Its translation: CAGTPPGTEAFF. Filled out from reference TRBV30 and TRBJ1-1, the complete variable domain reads SQTIHQWPATLVQPVGSPLSLECTVEGTSNPNLYWYRQAAGRGLQLLFYSVGIGQISSEVPQNLSASRPQDRQFILSSKKLLLSDSGFYLCAGTPPGTEAFFGQGTRLTVV.